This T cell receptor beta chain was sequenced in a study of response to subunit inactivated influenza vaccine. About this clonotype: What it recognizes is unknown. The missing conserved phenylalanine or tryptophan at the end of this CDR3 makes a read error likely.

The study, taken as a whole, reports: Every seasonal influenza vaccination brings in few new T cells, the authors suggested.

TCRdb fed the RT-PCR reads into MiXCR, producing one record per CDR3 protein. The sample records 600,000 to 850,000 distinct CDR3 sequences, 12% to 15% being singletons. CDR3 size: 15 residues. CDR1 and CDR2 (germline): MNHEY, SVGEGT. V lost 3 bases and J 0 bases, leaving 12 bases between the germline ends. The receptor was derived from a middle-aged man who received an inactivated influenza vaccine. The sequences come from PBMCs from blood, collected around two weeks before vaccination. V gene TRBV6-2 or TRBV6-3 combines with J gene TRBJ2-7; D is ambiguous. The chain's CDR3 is CASSYLGGSSYEQYL. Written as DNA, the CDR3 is TGTGCCAGCAGTTATTTGGGCGGTTCCTCCTACGAGCAGTACCTC.